This T cell receptor beta chain was sequenced in a study of T cells expressing NK-cell markers. As for the study in general: Just one sequenced donor of eight was HCMV-seronegative, while seven were seropositive.

Germline CDR1 and CDR2: LGHDT and YNNKEL (reference sequence). The CDR3 loop spans 13 amino acids. About this clonotype: The antigen is not known.

Findings and limits, study-wide: Leadership of the CD3+CD56-NKG2C+ fraction also belonged to these clonotypes in several donors.

TCRdb re-called the 5' RACE reads and catalogs CDR3 proteins one per entry, DNA excluded. Here the sample table reports tens of thousands of distinct CDR3 sequences. The receptor comes from a woman aged 18 to 75 in good health. This chain uses TRBV3-1 with TRBJ2-1; the TRBD2 assignment by TCRdb is unverifiable without DNA. The sequencing sample was made of blood T cells: a sorted CD56 or NKG2C T cell subset, CD4+ or CD8+ T cells, or bulk PBMC T cells (not recorded which). CDR3 residues: CASSQEVRNEQFF.